This T cell receptor beta chain was recovered during a study of CXCR3-negative and CXCR3-positive naive CD8 T cells. Study-wide results and caveats: CXCR3-positive naive cells carried more hydrophobic TRB CDR3s than CXCR3-negative naive cells did. In cryopreserved cells, CXCR3 expression partially decreased, and fresh PBMCs were used in most assays. Surface CD5 looked about the same in the naive subsets, so the authors worked out TCR strength from TRB CDR3 properties.

As regards this clonotype: Antigen specificity is unknown.

cDNA libraries for TRB were generated by 5' RACE incorporating UMI labels. TCRdb re-called the 5' RACE reads, yielding one record per CDR3 amino acid sequence without DNA. The listing records over 80,000 distinct CDR3 sequences. The clonotype comes from a human donor in good health. Some clones in this sample may be carry-over from other donors' samples. Sequenced input: naive CXCR3- CD8+ T cells from blood. Subset defined: CD45RO-CCR7+CD27+CD95- naive CD8+ T cells lacking CXCR3 (TNR3-).

CDR3: CASSSTTGANEKLFF. This rearrangement joins TRBV28 to TRBJ1-4; TCRdb lists TRBD1, though no DNA is available to test this call. The CDR3 covers 15 residues. The germline gives CDR1 MDHEN, CDR2 SYDVKM.